Below are 23 T cell receptor beta chains sequenced from a single sample in a study of T cells in women clearing cervical HPV infection (dated by TCRdb to the late 2010s). Libraries were made using the immunoSEQ multiplex PCR assay. TCRdb took over this immuneACCESS table, retaining in-frame rearrangements with V and J assigned. Such tables are incomplete; in checked studies, under half of the missing clones stem from an unresolved V gene, and the remainder is unexplained. The sample table holds 20,000 to 25,000 clones. The ten largest clones take up over 8% of the sample. The specimen was blood buffy coat. The receptors were sampled from a woman aged 18 to 69 with a cervical HPV16 infection that either progressed to CIN3+ or cleared (not recorded which).

As concerns this clone: The read gets to within 3 residues of the CDR3 end, and the germline J gene fills in the rest. The V and J genes are TRBV20-1 and TRBJ2-1, with 9 bases lining up with TRBD2. The CDR3 covers 17 residues. V shed 0 bases, J shed 1 base, and the junction held 7 bases outside the gene matches. Germline V gene sequence: CDR1 DFQATT, CDR2 SNEGSKA (reference sequence). The CDR3 sequence is CSARDMLAGWSYNEQFF. The covered CDR3 bases are TGCAGTGCTAGAGACATGCTAGCGGGATGGTCCTACAATGAG.

Note on this clone: The read comes to an end 3 residues before the CDR3 does, leaving the germline J gene to fill in the end. The chain couples TRBV7-9 to TRBJ2-7, with 8 bases lining up with TRBD1. The J segment lost 6 bases and the V segment lost 1 base, leaving 5 bases of the junction unmatched. Germline V gene data show CDR1 as SEHNR and CDR2 as FQNEAQ (reference sequence). The CDR3 loop spans 14 amino acids. CDR3 amino acids: CASSLDGQGREQYF. The part of the CDR3 DNA that was read is TGTGCCAGCAGCTTAGACGGACAGGGTCGCGAG. The variable domain in full, with the rest retrieved from reference TRBV7-9 and TRBJ2-7, is DTGVSQNPRHKITKRGQNVTFRCDPISEHNRLYWYRQTLGQGPEFLTYFQNEAQLEKSRLLSDRFSAERPKGSFSTLEIQRTEQGDSAMYLCASSLDGQGREQYFGPGTRLTVT.

Turning to this clone: The read ends 3 residues before the CDR3 terminus; that terminus is restored from the germline J gene. The chain is built from TRBV18 and TRBJ1-5; D is perhaps TRBD1 (5 bases). This CDR3 contains 16 residues. Trimming stripped 0 bases from V and 1 base from J, with 10 bases between. The germline V gene encodes CDR1 KGHSH and CDR2 LQKENI. The CDR3 sequence: CASSPPGRGSNQPQHF. CDR3 bases read: TGTGCCAGCTCACCACCGGGAAGGGGAAGCAATCAGCCC.

In regard to this clone: The CDR3 goes on 3 residues after the read ends, and that part is filled in from the germline J gene. The chain carries TRBV7-9 and TRBJ1-2; 10 bases map to TRBD1. Germline CDR1 is SEHNR and CDR2 is FQNEAQ (reference sequence). The CDR3 is 13 amino acids. The CDR3 sequence: CASSATGGNDYTF. The sequenced part of the CDR3 DNA is TGTGCCAGCAGCGCGACAGGGGGCAATGAC.

Note on this clone: The missing CDR3 end, 3 residues past where the read stops, is filled in from the germline J gene. The genes are TRBV9 and TRBJ2-2, with 9 bases aligning to TRBD1. Per the germline V gene, CDR1 is SGDLS and CDR2 is YYNGEE. The CDR3 is made up of 19 amino acids. V shed 0 bases, J shed 6 bases, and the junction held 15 bases outside the gene matches. The part of the CDR3 DNA that was read is TGTGCCAGCAGCGTAGGTAGTTTAGGGGGACAGGGAAATGCCGGGGAG. Amino acids: CASSVGSLGGQGNAGE. The whole CDR3 sequence is CASSVGSLGGQGNAGELFF.

Comment on this clone: The CDR3 end is not reached by the read, which stops 3 residues before it; the germline J gene fills it in. This rearrangement joins TRBV6-2 or TRBV6-3 to TRBJ1-2, with TRBD1 matching 8 bases. Per the germline V gene, CDR1 is MNHEY and CDR2 is SVGEGT. The V gene end was trimmed by 1 base and the J gene end by 5 bases; junction bases not matched to a gene: 9. This CDR3 spans 16 amino acids. The CDR3 DNA, read in part, is TGTGCCAGCAGTTACTTCGTCAGGGGGCAAGAATATGGC. This translates into CASSYFVRGQEYG. The entire CDR3 protein is CASSYFVRGQEYGYTF.

On this clone itself: With the read ending 3 residues before the CDR3 end, the germline J gene is used to fill in that end. This chain links TRBV12-3 or TRBV12-4 with TRBJ2-2; possibly TRBD1 for D (6 bases). The ends were cut back, 6 bases at V and 4 bases at J, with 9 bases in the middle. The CDR3 is 13 amino acids. The DNA read from the CDR3 is TGTGCCAGCAGCCAGGGGAGCACCGGGGAG. Protein product: CASSQGSTGE. The whole CDR3 reads CASSQGSTGELFF.

The CDR3: CSARRDINEQFF. The DNA read from the CDR3 is TGCAGTGCCCGCCGGGACATCAATGAG. This chain connects TRBV20-1 to TRBJ2-1, with D possibly matching TRBD1 (6 bases). The CDR3 end is not reached by the read, which stops 3 residues before it; the germline J gene fills it in. The CDR3 covers 12 residues. The ends were cut back, 6 bases at V and 6 bases at J, with 12 bases in the middle. CDR1 is DFQATT and CDR2 is SNEGSKA in the germline V gene (reference sequence).

A word on this clone: The CDR3 end falls 3 residues outside the read, so it is completed with the germline J gene. The chain carries TRBV2 and TRBJ2-7; 9 bases match TRBD1. V lost 7 bases to trimming and J lost 3 bases; unmatched junction nucleotides: 4. The germline V gene has CDR1 SNHLY and CDR2 FYNNEI. The CDR3 spans 13 residues. Incomplete CDR3 DNA: TGTGCCAGCAAGAAGGGACAGGGCTACGAG. Translated: CASKKGQGYE. The full CDR3 reads CASKKGQGYEQYF.

For this clone: The read ends 3 residues before the CDR3 terminus; that terminus is restored from the germline J gene. The J gene is TRBJ2-5, the V gene TRBV20-1, with 9 bases that match TRBD2. J lost 5 bases, V lost 6 bases, and 7 bases had no gene match. The CDR3 runs 13 residues. Per the germline V gene, CDR1 is DFQATT and CDR2 is SNEGSKA (reference sequence). This CDR3 reads CSAGGGAGETQYF. Partial CDR3 DNA: TGCAGTGCCGGCGGGGGGGCCGGGGAGACC.

Concerning this clone itself: The CDR3 end lies 3 residues beyond the end of the read and is filled in from the germline J gene. This chain connects TRBV2 to TRBJ2-4; tentative D call: TRBD2 (6 bases). V lost 5 bases, J lost 1 base, and 15 bases lay in between. The CDR3 contains 16 residues. The germline V gene has CDR1 SNHLY and CDR2 FYNNEI. CDR3 region: CASSPLGGSAKNIQYF. The part of the CDR3 DNA that was read is TGTGCCAGCAGTCCCCTCGGGGGTTCTGCCAAAAACATT. The full variable domain, in which reference TRBV2 and TRBJ2-4 provide the parts outside the CDR3, is EPEVTQTPSHQVTQMGQEVILRCVPISNHLYFYWYRQILGQKVEFLVSFYNNEISEKSEIFDDQFSVERPDGSNFTLKIRSTKLEDSAMYFCASSPLGGSAKNIQYFGAGTRLSVL.

About this clone itself: The CDR3 end is not reached by the read, which stops 3 residues before it; the germline J gene fills it in. The chain recombines TRBV20-1 with TRBJ2-3, with unresolved D. The CDR3 extends over 15 amino acids. CDR1 is DFQATT and CDR2 is SNEGSKA in the germline V gene (reference sequence). V was trimmed by 0 bases and J by 0 bases, leaving 10 bases between them. The chain's CDR3 is CSAREALTSTDTQYF. The part of the CDR3 DNA that was read is TGCAGTGCTAGAGAGGCCTTGACTAGCACAGATACG.

The CDR3 loop reads CASSYPGTLYNEQFF. Incomplete CDR3 DNA: TGCGCCAGCAGCTACCCCGGGACTCTCTACAATGAG. The chain couples TRBV5-1 to TRBJ2-1, with D perhaps matching TRBD2 (6 bases). Read data end 3 residues before the CDR3 end; the end is taken from the germline J gene. The CDR3 extends over 15 amino acids. CDR1 and CDR2 (germline): SGHRS, YFSETQ. Trimming left V 3 bases short and J 3 bases short, with 13 bases between. The full variable domain, its missing parts supplied by reference TRBV5-1 and TRBJ2-1, is KAGVTQTPRYLIKTRGQQVTLSCSPISGHRSVSWYQQTPGQGLQFLFEYFSETQRNKGNFPGRFSGRQFSNSRSEMNVSTLELGDSALYLCASSYPGTLYNEQFFGPGTRLTVL.

Comment on this clone: From the germline J gene comes the end of the CDR3, since the read stops 3 residues before it. This rearrangement joins TRBV7-3 to TRBJ2-3, with 10 bases identical to TRBD1. The CDR3 runs to 15 residues. From germline, CDR1 is SGHTA and CDR2 FQGTGA. The CDR3 reads CASSIGTGVQETQYF. The CDR3 bases that were read are TGTGCCAGCAGCATCGGGACAGGGGTCCAAGAGACG.

On this clone: The junction shows a germline mismatch at one end, possibly a read error. The covered CDR3 bases are TGCGCCAGCAGCCAAGTCCTACTAGCGGGGGGAACAGATACG. Its translation: CASSQVLLAGGTDT. The entire CDR3 sequence reads CASSQVLLAGGTDTQYF. The rearrangement joins TRBV4-2 to TRBJ2-3, with 12 bases matching TRBD2. The read finishes 3 residues shy of the CDR3 end, and the germline J gene is used to complete it. The CDR3 runs to 17 residues. Germline V lookup: CDR1 LGHNA, CDR2 YNFKEQ.

With respect to this clone: Read coverage stops 3 residues before the CDR3 terminus; the germline J gene supplies the remainder. The V gene is TRBV10-2, the J gene TRBJ2-5; TRBD1 might be the D (6 bases). Trimming took off 6 bases at V and 2 bases at J, with 19 bases between the two ends. This CDR3 has 16 residues. From germline, CDR1 is WSHSY and CDR2 SAAADI. The part of the CDR3 DNA that was read is TGCGCCAGCAGCTCGCGGATTTCAGGGGCTCAAGAGACC. As protein: CASSSRISGAQET. The whole CDR3 sequence is CASSSRISGAQETQYF.

A word on this clone: The sequenced fragment ends 3 residues before the CDR3 boundary, so the rest is inferred from the germline J gene. The V call is TRBV5-4, the J call TRBJ2-1, with 11 bases matching TRBD1. CDR1 and CDR2 (germline): SGHNT, YYREEE (reference sequence). The CDR3 length is 14 residues. With 4 bases clipped from V and 8 bases from J, the junction kept 5 bases outside the gene matches. The CDR3 bases that were read are TGTGCCAGCAGCACCCGGACAGGGGGCTATGAG. Protein: CASSTRTGGYE. The whole CDR3 is CASSTRTGGYEQFF. Full variable domain (missing parts from reference TRBV5-4 and TRBJ2-1): ETGVTQSPTHLIKTRGQQVTLRCSSQSGHNTVSWYQQALGQGPQFIFQYYREEENGRGNFPPRFSGLQFPNYSSELNVNALELDDSALYLCASSTRTGGYEQFFGPGTRLTVL.

For this clone: The DNA ends 3 residues before the CDR3 does, and the rest of the CDR3 is filled in from the germline J gene. The rearrangement links TRBV7-6 to TRBJ2-7, with a weak D call TRBD1 (5 bases). The germline V and J ends were trimmed by 0 bases and 2 bases, with 8 bases remaining between them. The germline V gene encodes CDR1 SGHVS and CDR2 FNYEAQ. This CDR3 has 14 residues. CDR3 DNA (partial): TGTGCCAGCAGCTTAGCTGGCAGGGCCTACGAG. Protein: CASSLAGRAYE. The full-length CDR3 reads as CASSLAGRAYEQYF.

As to this clone: The missing CDR3 end, 3 residues past where the read stops, is filled in from the germline J gene. V is TRBV30 and J is TRBJ1-5, with TRBD1 matching over 11 bases. Germline CDR1 reads GTSNPN; CDR2 reads SVGIG (reference sequence). This CDR3 is built from 15 residues. V shed 3 bases and J 4 bases; nucleotides not matched to a gene: 5. CDR3 loop: CAWSTGQGDNQPQHF. The part of the CDR3 DNA that was read is TGTGCCTGGAGCACGGGACAGGGGGATAATCAGCCC.

Of note for this clone: The read ends 3 residues early relative to the CDR3; the germline J gene fills the gap. This sequence joins TRBV11-1 and TRBJ2-6, with D perhaps TRBD1 (6 bases). V was cut by 4 bases and J by 5 bases, with 12 bases left in between. The CDR3 length is 15 residues. Germline V CDR1 and CDR2: SGHAT, FQDESV (reference sequence). CDR3 amino acids: CASSSTRDRANVLTF. The CDR3 DNA, read in part, is TGTGCCAGCAGCTCCACCAGGGACAGGGCCAACGTC.

In regard to this clone: The sequence runs out 3 residues before the end of the CDR3; the remainder is reconstructed from the germline J gene. The same CDR3 also results from other DNA sequences found in this sample. The J gene is TRBJ2-3, the V gene TRBV20-1, with 11 positions matching TRBD2. The CDR3 loop spans 16 amino acids. The trim removed 1 base at V and 1 base at J, leaving 4 bases unmatched. Germline V gene sequence: CDR1 DFQATT, CDR2 SNEGSKA (reference sequence). The CDR3 loop reads CSARVLAGGRTDTQYF. The part of the CDR3 DNA that was read is TGCAGTGCTAGAGTGCTAGCGGGGGGCCGCACAGATACG.

Remarks on this clone: Read coverage stops 3 residues before the CDR3 terminus; the germline J gene supplies the remainder. The chain couples TRBV5-1 to TRBJ2-5; no definite D call. The germline V gene encodes CDR1 SGHRS and CDR2 YFSETQ. The CDR3 is made up of 16 amino acids. Trimming took 0 bases from V and 5 from J, leaving 17 bases between them. Partial CDR3 DNA: TGCGCCAGCAGCTTGGAGGGTACAACCTATTGGGAGACC. This translates into CASSLEGTTYWET. The entire CDR3 protein reads CASSLEGTTYWETQYF.

Concerning this clone itself: The read ends 3 residues early relative to the CDR3; the germline J gene fills the gap. This chain links TRBV27 with TRBJ2-3; tentatively, D is TRBD2 (5 bases). The CDR3 length is 14 residues. Germline loops: CDR1 MNHEY, CDR2 SMNVEV (reference sequence). V lost 3 bases and J 0 bases, leaving 7 bases between the germline ends. The CDR3 spells CASSFAGSTDTQYF. Incomplete CDR3 DNA: TGTGCCAGCAGTTTTGCGGGTAGCACAGATACG.